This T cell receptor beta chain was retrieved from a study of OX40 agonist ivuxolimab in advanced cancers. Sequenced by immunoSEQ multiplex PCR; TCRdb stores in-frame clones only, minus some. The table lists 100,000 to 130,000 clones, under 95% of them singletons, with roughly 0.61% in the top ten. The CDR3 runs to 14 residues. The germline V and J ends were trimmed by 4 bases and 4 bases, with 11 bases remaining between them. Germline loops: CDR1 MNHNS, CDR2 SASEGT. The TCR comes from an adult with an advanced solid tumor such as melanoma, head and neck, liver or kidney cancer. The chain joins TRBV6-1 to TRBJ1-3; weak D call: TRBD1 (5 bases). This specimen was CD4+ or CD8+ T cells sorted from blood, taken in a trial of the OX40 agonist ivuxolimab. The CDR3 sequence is CASSAGVNGNTIYF. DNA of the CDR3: TGTGCCAGCAGTGCGGGGGTGAACGGAAACACCATATATTTT.